The source of this T cell receptor (beta chain) is a study of T cells in Graves' hyperthyroidism and ophthalmopathy. Template material for amplifying TCR beta CDR3 regions consisted of RNA transcripts. A first-round RT-PCR of the TCR CDR3 used the HTBI primer set. Via MiXCR, TCRdb re-called the multiplex PCR reads, giving one row per CDR3 protein. This table has about 840,000 distinct CDR3 sequences, approximately 40% appearing once. Trimming stripped 4 bases from V and 5 bases from J, with 9 bases between. Germline CDR1 reads SQVTM; CDR2 reads ANQGSEA. The CDR3 has 11 residues. This clonotype has a count of ten or more.

Sample: blood. This clonotype was obtained from a man younger than 35 with Graves' hyperthyroidism. The chain links TRBV29-1 to TRBJ2-7, with D hard to call. The CDR3, as DNA: TGCAGCGTTGGTCAGCGCAACGAGCAGTACTTC. Encoded protein: CSVGQRNEQYF.